The 4 T cell receptor beta chains below were found in one sample sequenced in a study of blood T cell repertoires in COVID-19. The data were produced by immunoSEQ multiplex PCR, yet TCRdb's version contains in-frame clones alone and is incomplete. The data hold some 290,000 clones, with 81% observed a single time. Sequencing was performed on peripheral blood. These receptors were taken from a woman aged 60 to 75 with active or convalescent COVID-19.

The gene calls are TRBV6-5 and TRBJ1-1; D gene unclear. This CDR3 contains 14 residues. Trimming stripped 4 bases from V and 1 base from J, with 10 bases between. Germline loops: CDR1 MNHEY, CDR2 SVGAGI. CDR3 protein: CASSSGFSNTEAFF. The CDR3 DNA reads as TGTGCCAGCAGTTCCGGGTTCTCGAACACTGAAGCTTTCTTT.

The chain uses TRBV15 and TRBJ1-4, with 9 positions matching TRBD1. This CDR3 region has 16 residues. With 3 bases clipped from V and 8 bases from J, the junction kept 10 bases outside the gene matches. Germline values: CDR1 LNHNV, CDR2 YYDKDF (reference sequence). The CDR3 DNA is TGTGCCACCAGCAGTCAACCGGGACAGGGACGAGAAAAACTGTTTTTT. This gives the protein CATSSQPGQGREKLFF.

The genes are TRBV18 and TRBJ1-2, with 9 bases aligning to TRBD1. Per the germline V gene, CDR1 is KGHSH and CDR2 is LQKENI. With 3 bases clipped from V and 4 bases from J, the junction kept 15 bases outside the gene matches. The CDR3 totals 18 residues. CDR3 in amino acids: CASSPTGTGLVQGYGYTF. Here the CDR3 DNA reads TGTGCCAGCTCACCTACCGGGACAGGGTTGGTCCAGGGCTATGGCTACACCTTC.

This chain uses TRBV5-5 with TRBJ1-1; TRBD1 might be the D (5 bases). This CDR3 contains 14 residues. Germline CDR1 reads SGHKS; CDR2 reads YYEKEE (reference sequence). The V and J ends lost 2 bases and 11 bases respectively, with 19 bases between them. The CDR3 coding sequence is TGTGCCAGCAGCTTAATTAATGGGGGGAACTGGGCTTTCTTT. It translates to CASSLINGGNWAFF.